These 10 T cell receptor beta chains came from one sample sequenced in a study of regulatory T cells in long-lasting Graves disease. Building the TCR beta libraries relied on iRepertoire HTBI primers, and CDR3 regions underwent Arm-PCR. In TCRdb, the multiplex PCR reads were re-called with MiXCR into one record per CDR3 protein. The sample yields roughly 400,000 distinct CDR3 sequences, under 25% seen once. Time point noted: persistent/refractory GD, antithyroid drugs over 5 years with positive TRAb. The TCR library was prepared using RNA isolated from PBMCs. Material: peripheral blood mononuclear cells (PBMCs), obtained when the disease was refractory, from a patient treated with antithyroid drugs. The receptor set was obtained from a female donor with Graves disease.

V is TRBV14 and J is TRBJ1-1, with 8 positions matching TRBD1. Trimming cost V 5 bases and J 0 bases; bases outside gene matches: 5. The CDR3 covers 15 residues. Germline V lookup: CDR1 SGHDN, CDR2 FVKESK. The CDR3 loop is CASSGRQGMNTEAFF. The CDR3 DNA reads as TGTGCCAGCAGCGGAAGACAGGGGATGAACACTGAAGCTTTCTTT. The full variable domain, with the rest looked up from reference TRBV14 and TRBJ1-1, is EAGVTQFPSHSVIEKGQTVTLRCDPISGHDNLYWYRRVMGKEIKFLLHFVKESKQDESGMPNNRFLAERTGGTYSTLKVQPAELEDSGVYFCASSGRQGMNTEAFFGQGTRLTVV.

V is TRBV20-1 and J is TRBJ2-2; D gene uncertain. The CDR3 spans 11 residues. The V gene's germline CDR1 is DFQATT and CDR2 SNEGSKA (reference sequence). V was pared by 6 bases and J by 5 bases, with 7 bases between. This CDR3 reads CSARTTGELFF. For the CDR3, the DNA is TGCAGTGCCAGGACGACCGGGGAGCTGTTTTTT.

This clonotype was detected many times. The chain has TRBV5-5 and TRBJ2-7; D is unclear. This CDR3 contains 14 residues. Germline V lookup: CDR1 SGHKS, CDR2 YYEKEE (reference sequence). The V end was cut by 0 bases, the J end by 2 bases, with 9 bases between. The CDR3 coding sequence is TGTGCCAGCAGCTTGGACGCGCGACCCTACGAGCAGTACTTC. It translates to CASSLDARPYEQYF.

CDR3 coding DNA: TGTGCCAGCAGCTTAGCGCTTGCACAGGGTGGAAAAGAGACCCAGTACTTC. Translated: CASSLALAQGGKETQYF. The chain has TRBV7-2 and TRBJ2-5, with a tentative D call TRBD1 (6 bases). This CDR3 is 17 amino acids long. Between the trimmed V and J ends, which lost 0 bases and 3 bases, there was a span of 17 bases. Germline lookup yields CDR1 SGHTA and CDR2 FQGNSA.

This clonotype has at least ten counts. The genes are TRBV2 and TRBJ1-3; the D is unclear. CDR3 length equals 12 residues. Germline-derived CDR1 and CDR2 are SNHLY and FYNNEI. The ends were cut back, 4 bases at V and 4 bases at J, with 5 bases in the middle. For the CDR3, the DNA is TGTGCCAGCAGTGTTGGAGGAAACACCATATATTTT. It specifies CASSVGGNTIYF.

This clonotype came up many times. DNA of the CDR3: TGCAGTGCTAGCTGGATCCAAGAGACCCAGTACTTC. This codes for CSASWIQETQYF. This chain connects TRBV20-1 to TRBJ2-5; D is uncertain. CDR1 DFQATT and CDR2 SNEGSKA come from the germline V gene (reference sequence). The ends were cut back, 3 bases at V and 1 base at J, with 6 bases in the middle. This CDR3 region has 12 residues.

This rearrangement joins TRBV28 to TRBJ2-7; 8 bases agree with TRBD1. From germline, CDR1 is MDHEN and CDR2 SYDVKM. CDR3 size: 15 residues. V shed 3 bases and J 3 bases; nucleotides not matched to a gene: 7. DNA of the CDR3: TGTGCCAGCAGTTTTGGGCAGGGGGCCTACTACGAGCAGTACTTC. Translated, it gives CASSFGQGAYYEQYF.

The CDR3, as DNA: TGTGCCACCAGCAGAGATCAAGGGCAGAGGGGGCTTATGCTAGCCAAAAACATTCAGTACTTC. It yields the protein CATSRDQGQRGLMLAKNIQYF. The J gene is TRBJ2-4, the V gene TRBV15, with 7 bases aligning to TRBD1. Germline lookup yields CDR1 LNHNV and CDR2 YYDKDF (reference sequence). The CDR3 extends over 21 amino acids. Trimming removed 0 bases from V and 0 bases from J; junction bases left unmatched: 17.

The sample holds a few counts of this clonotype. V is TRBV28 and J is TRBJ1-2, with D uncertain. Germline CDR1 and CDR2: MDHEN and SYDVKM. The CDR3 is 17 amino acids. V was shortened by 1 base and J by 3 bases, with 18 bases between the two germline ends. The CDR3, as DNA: TGTGCCAGCAGTTTATTTTTCGGCGGGGTTGTTTACTATGGCTACACCTTC. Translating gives CASSLFFGGVVYYGYTF.

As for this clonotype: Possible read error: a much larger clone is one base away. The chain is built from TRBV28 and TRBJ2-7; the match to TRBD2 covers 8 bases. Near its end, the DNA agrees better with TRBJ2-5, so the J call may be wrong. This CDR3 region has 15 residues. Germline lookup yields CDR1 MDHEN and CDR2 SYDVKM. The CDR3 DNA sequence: TGTGCGACTAATCCTAGGAGCGGGAGTTTGGAGACCCAGTACTTC. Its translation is CATNPRSGSLETQYF.